Listed here are 32 T cell receptor beta chains from one sample, sequenced in a study of blood T cell repertoires in COVID-19. Assay: immunoSEQ multiplex PCR; the TCRdb copy retains only in-frame clones and omits some. The table shows about 240,000 clones, with 92% occurring only once. Sequenced: peripheral blood. These receptors originate from a young man with COVID-19, enrolled during active disease.

This chain uses TRBV28 with TRBJ1-2; possibly TRBD1 for D (5 bases). Deletions cut 5 bases from V and 5 bases from J, with 21 bases between. Germline V gene lookup returns CDR1 MDHEN and CDR2 SYDVKM. This CDR3 has 16 amino acids. The CDR3 is CASSSTWGGGSYGYTF. CDR3 DNA sequence: TGTGCCAGCAGTAGCACTTGGGGCGGGGGGTCTTATGGCTACACCTTC.

J is TRBJ1-4 and V is TRBV6-5; D gene ambiguous. Germline values: CDR1 MNHEY, CDR2 SVGAGI. The CDR3 contains 15 residues. Trimming stripped 4 bases from V and 8 bases from J, with 17 bases between. CDR3 nucleotides: TGTGCCAGCAGTTTGGGCCATACAATGGGCGAAAAACTGTTTTTT. Translation gives CASSLGHTMGEKLFF.

The rearrangement joins TRBV11-3 to TRBJ1-1; D might be TRBD1 (6 bases). CDR3 size: 13 residues. V lost 0 bases, J lost 12 bases, and 14 bases lay in between. Germline V CDR1 and CDR2: SGHNT, YENEEA. The chain's CDR3 is CASSLDFGGATFF. CDR3 DNA: TGTGCCAGCAGCTTAGACTTCGGGGGGGCGACTTTCTTT.

The CDR3 here is CASRARDGRSSYEQYF. As DNA, the CDR3 is TGTGCCAGCAGGGCCCGGGACGGGAGAAGCTCCTACGAGCAGTACTTC. The chain is built from TRBV4-2 and TRBJ2-7; D may be TRBD2 (6 bases). This CDR3 has 16 amino acids. Looked up from germline, CDR1 is LGHNA and CDR2 is YNFKEQ. Trimming cost V 6 bases and J 0 bases, with 18 bases left between them.

V and J are TRBV11-2 and TRBJ1-5; possibly TRBD1 for D (5 bases). V lost 3 bases to trimming and J lost 1 base, with 7 bases between them. Germline CDR1 and CDR2: SGHAT and FQNNGV. The CDR3 length is 14 residues. The CDR3 sequence is CASSLTASNQPQHF. In DNA, the CDR3 is TGTGCCAGCAGCTTGACAGCGAGCAATCAGCCCCAGCATTTT.

This clone was observed a handful of times. The chain combines TRBV3-1 (or the pseudogene TRBV3-2) with TRBJ1-2; 7 bases line up with TRBD1. Per germline, CDR1 LGHDT and CDR2 YNNKEL (reference sequence). The CDR3 runs to 15 residues. V shed 4 bases and J 6 bases; nucleotides not matched to a gene: 11. The CDR3 sequence is CASSPFSGGNDGYTF. For the CDR3, the DNA is TGTGCCAGCAGCCCCTTTTCAGGGGGGAATGATGGCTACACCTTC.

The chain carries TRBV19 and TRBJ1-5; 8 nucleotides agree with TRBD1. V lost 7 bases to trimming and J lost 2 bases; unmatched junction nucleotides: 4. The CDR3 length is 14 residues. Germline-derived CDR1 and CDR2 are LNHDA and SQIVND (reference sequence). CDR3 loop: CASIRGQGNQPQHF. The DNA of the CDR3 is TGTGCCAGTATTAGGGGACAGGGCAATCAGCCCCAGCATTTT.

V and J are TRBV6-6 and TRBJ2-2, with 8 nucleotides matching TRBD2. V shed 2 bases, J shed 7 bases, and the junction held 9 bases outside the gene matches. The CDR3 sequence is 16 residues long. CDR1 MNHNY and CDR2 SVGAGI come from the germline V gene (reference sequence). The CDR3 DNA is TGTGCCAGCAGTTACCCCCCGGGACTAGAAATCGGGGAGCTGTTTTTT. Translated, it gives CASSYPPGLEIGELFF.

The chain uses TRBV2 and TRBJ1-1; a weak D match, TRBD1 (5 bases). This CDR3 comprises 14 residues. V lost 4 bases to trimming and J lost 1 base, with 10 bases between them. CDR1 SNHLY and CDR2 FYNNEI come from the germline V gene. In nucleotides, the CDR3 is TGTGCCAGCAGTGTAGGGGTAGCGAACACTGAAGCTTTCTTT. Residues: CASSVGVANTEAFF.

V usage is TRBV7-3 and J usage is TRBJ2-2; 7 positions match TRBD1. CDR1 is SGHTA, CDR2 FQGTGA, per germline. V gave up 0 bases and J gave up 6 bases; unmatched junction bases: 1. The CDR3 totals 14 residues. The CDR3 region has the DNA TGTGCCAGCAGCTTAACACAGGGGCCCGGGGAGCTGTTTTTT. It is translated as CASSLTQGPGELFF.

The CDR3 DNA reads as TGTGCCAGCAGCCAGGGTAGACTAGCGGGGGGGCCGGATACGCAGTATTTT. Its translation is CASSQGRLAGGPDTQYF. This sequence joins TRBV3-1 (or the pseudogene TRBV3-2) and TRBJ2-3; TRBD2 matches at 14 bases. The CDR3 totals 17 residues. V lost 3 bases and J lost 6; bases outside the gene matches: 8. Germline V gene sequence: CDR1 LGHDT, CDR2 YNNKEL (reference sequence).

The chain recombines TRBV19 with TRBJ2-1, with TRBD1 as a possible D gene (5 bases). Germline V gives CDR1 LNHDA, CDR2 SQIVND (reference sequence). V dropped 3 bases and J dropped 6 bases, with 18 bases sitting between them. The CDR3 runs 16 residues. The CDR3 nucleotides read TGTGCCAGTAGTATCTCGGCGTCAGGGAAAGGCAATGAGCAGTTCTTC. Its translation is CASSISASGKGNEQFF.

V is TRBV10-3 and J is TRBJ2-1, with D possibly matching TRBD1 (6 bases). The CDR3 covers 15 residues. Germline V lookup: CDR1 ENHRY, CDR2 SYGVKD. The ends were cut back, 3 bases at V and 4 bases at J, with 13 bases in the middle. CDR3 amino acids: CAISDLGDKYNEQFF. The CDR3 region has the DNA TGTGCCATCAGTGATCTAGGGGACAAGTACAATGAGCAGTTCTTC.

This chain joins TRBV19 and TRBJ2-2; possible D gene TRBD1, 6 bases. V was shortened by 3 bases and J by 1 base, with 18 bases between the two germline ends. This CDR3 is built from 18 residues. The V gene's germline CDR1 is LNHDA and CDR2 SQIVND (reference sequence). This CDR3 is CASSMVGVGAGNTGELFF. CDR3 sequence (DNA): TGTGCCAGTAGTATGGTGGGCGTGGGGGCGGGGAACACCGGGGAGCTGTTTTTT.

This chain links TRBV2 with TRBJ2-7; 8 nucleotides line up with TRBD2. Germline CDR1 and CDR2: SNHLY and FYNNEI. The CDR3 is 14 residues long. V gave up 2 bases and J gave up 2 bases; unmatched junction bases: 2. The chain's CDR3 is CASSENGGAYEQYF. CDR3 in DNA: TGTGCCAGCAGTGAAAACGGGGGGGCCTACGAGCAGTACTTC. Drawing the rest from reference TRBV2 and TRBJ2-7, the complete variable domain is EPEVTQTPSHQVTQMGQEVILRCVPISNHLYFYWYRQILGQKVEFLVSFYNNEISEKSEIFDDQFSVERPDGSNFTLKIRSTKLEDSAMYFCASSENGGAYEQYFGPGTRLTVT.

The rearrangement joins TRBV6-5 to TRBJ1-2; 9 nucleotides agree with TRBD1. The CDR3 runs to 13 residues. The V gene end was trimmed by 8 bases and the J gene end by 6 bases; junction bases not matched to a gene: 7. CDR1 MNHEY and CDR2 SVGAGI come from the germline V gene. CDR3 in DNA: TGTGCCAGCCGGACAGGGGCCTTCCATGGCTACACCTTC. Translated: CASRTGAFHGYTF.

This sequence joins TRBV4-1 and TRBJ2-7; TRBD2 matches 8 bases. Germline assignment: CDR1 MGHRA and CDR2 YSYEKL. This CDR3 comprises 15 residues. Germline trimming cut 1 base from V and 1 base from J; bases unmatched to any gene: 3. DNA for the CDR3: TGCGCCAGCAGCCAAGCGGGGGGGCGGTCCTACGAGCAGTACTTC. It encodes CASSQAGGRSYEQYF.

The rearrangement joins TRBV3-1 (or the pseudogene TRBV3-2) to TRBJ1-1; D ambiguous. Germline V gives CDR1 LGHDT, CDR2 YNNKEL (reference sequence). This CDR3 has 14 residues. With 1 base removed from V and 5 bases from J, the gap between germline ends came to 11 bases. This chain's CDR3 is CASSQVGRYTEAFF. For the CDR3, the DNA is TGTGCCAGCAGCCAAGTGGGCAGGTATACTGAAGCTTTCTTT.

This chain connects TRBV9 to TRBJ1-2; D ambiguous. The CDR3 covers 15 residues. Trimming removed 3 bases from V and 6 bases from J, with 18 bases in between. The germline V gene has CDR1 SGDLS and CDR2 YYNGEE. The CDR3 bases are TGTGCCAGCAGCGGGGCAGGAGGAAGAGGTAATGGCTACACCTTC. Encoded protein: CASSGAGGRGNGYTF.

The chain is built from TRBV2 and TRBJ1-3; D not certain. Germline V CDR1 and CDR2: SNHLY, FYNNEI. V was pared by 4 bases and J by 0 bases, with 10 bases between. CDR3 length: 15 residues. The CDR3 spells CASSVEGGSGNTIYF. The CDR3 DNA reads as TGTGCCAGCAGTGTTGAGGGAGGCTCTGGAAACACCATATATTTT. Drawing the rest from reference TRBV2 and TRBJ1-3, the complete variable domain is EPEVTQTPSHQVTQMGQEVILRCVPISNHLYFYWYRQILGQKVEFLVSFYNNEISEKSEIFDDQFSVERPDGSNFTLKIRSTKLEDSAMYFCASSVEGGSGNTIYFGEGSWLTVV.

The J gene is TRBJ1-1, the V gene TRBV18; D might be TRBD1 (6 bases). Germline loops: CDR1 KGHSH, CDR2 LQKENI. CDR3 size: 14 residues. The germline V and J ends were trimmed by 3 bases and 1 base, with 9 bases remaining between them. The CDR3 loop is CASSPAQGNTEAFF. In nucleotides, the CDR3 is TGTGCCAGCTCACCTGCACAGGGGAACACTGAAGCTTTCTTT. The complete variable domain, with remaining parts taken from reference TRBV18 and TRBJ1-1, reads NAGVMQNPRHLVRRRGQEARLRCSPMKGHSHVYWYRQLPEEGLKFMVYLQKENIIDESGMPKERFSAEFPKEGPSILRIQQVVRGDSAAYFCASSPAQGNTEAFFGQGTRLTVV.

This rearrangement joins TRBV28 to TRBJ2-3; D possibly corresponds to TRBD2 (6 bases). The CDR3 extends over 15 amino acids. Trimming took 3 bases from V and 2 from J, leaving 12 bases between them. CDR1 is MDHEN, CDR2 SYDVKM, per germline. The CDR3 protein is CASSFRRGVTDTQYF. In DNA, the CDR3 is TGTGCCAGCAGTTTTCGGCGGGGCGTCACAGATACGCAGTATTTT. Supplemented by reference TRBV28 and TRBJ2-3, the full variable domain reads DVKVTQSSRYLVKRTGEKVFLECVQDMDHENMFWYRQDPGLGLRLIYFSYDVKMKEKGDIPEGYSVSREKKERFSLILESASTNQTSMYLCASSFRRGVTDTQYFGPGTRLTVL.

CDR3 bases: TGCAGCGCAACGGGACAGTACACAGATACGCAGTATTTT. Its protein product is CSATGQYTDTQYF. The rearrangement links TRBV29-1 to TRBJ2-3; 7 positions agree with TRBD1. After removal of 7 bases from V and 2 bases from J, the junction contained 6 bases not matched to a gene. This CDR3 contains 13 residues. CDR1 and CDR2 from the germline V gene are SQVTM and ANQGSEA.

The sample holds one count of this clone. The chain joins TRBV4-1 to TRBJ2-7, with D perhaps TRBD1 (6 bases). The V gene's germline CDR1 is MGHRA and CDR2 YSYEKL. Trimming cost V 0 bases and J 0 bases, with 6 bases left between them. The CDR3 length is 14 residues. The CDR3 sequence is CASSQEDSSYEQYF. In DNA, the CDR3 is TGCGCCAGCAGCCAAGAGGACAGCTCCTACGAGCAGTACTTC.

The chain couples TRBV14 to TRBJ2-5; 10 nucleotides agree with TRBD1. The CDR3 consists of 14 residues. The junction had 0 bases not matched to a gene; V was cut back by 3 bases and J by 2 bases. CDR1 is SGHDN and CDR2 is FVKESK in the germline V gene. This CDR3 reads CASSQDRGQETQYF. In DNA, the CDR3 is TGTGCCAGCAGCCAGGACAGGGGGCAAGAGACCCAGTACTTC.

A few counts support this clone. The chain carries TRBV24-1 and TRBJ1-4; 10 bases match TRBD1. The germline gives CDR1 KGHDR, CDR2 SFDVKD. V shed 12 bases and J 8 bases; nucleotides not matched to a gene: 11. The CDR3 spans 14 residues. The DNA for the CDR3 is TGTGCCGTCCGGGACAGGGGATCAGTGGAAAAACTGTTTTTT. This sequence encodes CAVRDRGSVEKLFF.

V gene TRBV6-1 combines with J gene TRBJ1-2; no firm D call. The V gene's germline CDR1 is MNHNS and CDR2 SASEGT. V was cut by 1 base and J by 3 bases, with 15 bases left in between. The CDR3 has 16 residues. CDR3 amino acids: CASSEGYPWEDYGYTF. In DNA form, the CDR3 reads TGTGCCAGCAGTGAAGGCTATCCCTGGGAGGACTATGGCTACACCTTC.

The J gene is TRBJ1-1, the V gene TRBV5-1; a possible D gene is TRBD1 (6 bases). The CDR3 is 17 residues long. Germline V lookup: CDR1 SGHRS, CDR2 YFSETQ. Between the trimmed V and J ends, which lost 0 bases and 0 bases, there was a span of 15 bases. As DNA, the CDR3 is TGCGCCAGCAGCTTGGGATTCGGACAGACTTTGAACACTGAAGCTTTCTTT. Translation gives CASSLGFGQTLNTEAFF.

V gene TRBV19 combines with J gene TRBJ2-2, with TRBD2 matching 16 bases. V trimming: 6 bases; J trimming: 3 bases; junction bases outside the gene matches: 7. There are 18 residues in the CDR3. Germline V gene lookup returns CDR1 LNHDA and CDR2 SQIVND (reference sequence). The CDR3 is CASSPGLAGGPYTGELFF. The CDR3 nucleotides are TGTGCCAGTAGCCCGGGACTAGCGGGGGGGCCGTACACCGGGGAGCTGTTTTTT.

The V call is TRBV7-2, the J call TRBJ2-5; unclear D gene. Deletions cut 5 bases from V and 5 bases from J, with 15 bases between. The CDR3 contains 14 residues. Looked up from germline, CDR1 is SGHTA and CDR2 is FQGNSA. CDR3 nucleotide sequence: TGTGCCAGCAGCAGGCAGGCCCCGTGGGAGACCCAGTACTTC. This gives the protein CASSRQAPWETQYF.

The chain links TRBV7-2 to TRBJ1-5, with D possibly being TRBD1 (6 bases). Germline values: CDR1 SGHTA, CDR2 FQGNSA. Deletions cut 4 bases from V and 4 bases from J, with 14 bases between. The CDR3 spans 15 residues. CDR3 sequence (DNA): TGTGCCAGCAGCTACAAGAAGGGGGAGAATCAGCCCCAGCATTTT. As protein: CASSYKKGENQPQHF.

The chain links TRBV19 to TRBJ2-3, with 7 bases aligning to TRBD1. V dropped 5 bases and J dropped 1; count of bases not matched to a gene: 6. CDR1 and CDR2 from the germline V gene are LNHDA and SQIVND (reference sequence). The CDR3 spans 15 residues. CDR3 in amino acids: CASSSGQTGTDTQYF. The CDR3 nucleotides are TGTGCCAGTAGTTCGGGACAGACGGGCACAGATACGCAGTATTTT.